One and the same sample provided the 20 T cell receptor beta chains below, sequenced in a study of blood T cell repertoires in COVID-19. Sequenced by immunoSEQ multiplex PCR; TCRdb stores in-frame clones only, minus some. The table lists over 70,000 clones, 90% of them singletons, with more than 3.5% in the top ten. Input material: peripheral blood. These receptors came from a woman aged 80 or older with active or convalescent COVID-19.

The chain links TRBV27 to TRBJ1-1; TRBD1 is a possible D gene (6 bases). The CDR3 has 17 amino acids. Trimming pared 5 bases from V and 0 bases from J, leaving 19 bases between. The V gene's germline CDR1 is MNHEY and CDR2 SMNVEV (reference sequence). CDR3 sequence (DNA): TGTGCCAGCAGTCGGAGTTTATTGACAGGCCTGAACACTGAAGCTTTCTTT. Its protein is CASSRSLLTGLNTEAFF.

As DNA, the CDR3 is TGTGCCAGCAGTCAAGACAGGGCAGGGACCCAGTACTTC. This codes for CASSQDRAGTQYF. The rearrangement links TRBV12-3 or TRBV12-4 to TRBJ2-5; 7 bases are a match to TRBD1. CDR3 size: 13 residues. J lost 7 bases, V lost 5 bases, and 7 bases had no gene match.

This clone was found once. The V and J genes are TRBV5-1 and TRBJ2-1, with 10 nucleotides matching TRBD2. Germline CDR1 SGHRS, CDR2 YFSETQ. The CDR3 consists of 18 residues. J was trimmed by 9 bases and V by 7 bases; bases with no gene match: 22. The CDR3: CASAQPLAGGGLTTEQFF. CDR3 DNA: TGCGCCAGCGCACAACCCTTAGCGGGAGGCGGCTTAACTACTGAGCAGTTCTTC.

In this sample, this clone turned up once. V usage is TRBV24-1 and J usage is TRBJ2-5; D might be TRBD1 (8 bases). CDR1 and CDR2 (germline): KGHDR, SFDVKD. The CDR3 extends over 17 amino acids. Trimming cost V 1 base and J 5 bases, with 19 bases left between them. Written as DNA, the CDR3 is TGTGCCACCAGTGATTTAAGGGGAGCGGGACAGGAGGAGACCCAGTACTTC. Translated: CATSDLRGAGQEETQYF.

The chain couples TRBV10-3 to TRBJ2-1, with TRBD2 matching 7 bases. CDR3 length: 14 residues. CDR1 and CDR2 (germline): ENHRY, SYGVKD. The J segment lost 2 bases and the V segment lost 4 bases, leaving 2 bases of the junction unmatched. CDR3 sequence: CAISAREAYNEQFF. CDR3 nucleotides: TGTGCCATCAGTGCCCGGGAGGCCTACAATGAGCAGTTCTTC.

This chain connects TRBV28 to TRBJ2-7; 10 bases align to TRBD2. With V trimmed by 4 bases and J by 1 base, 4 bases remained unmatched. The CDR3 is 15 residues long. The germline V gene has CDR1 MDHEN and CDR2 SYDVKM. The CDR3 nucleotides read TGTGCCAGCAGTTCAAAGCGGGAGGGATCCTACGAGCAGTACTTC. It specifies CASSSKREGSYEQYF. Full variable domain (remainder filled in from reference TRBV28 and TRBJ2-7): DVKVTQSSRYLVKRTGEKVFLECVQDMDHENMFWYRQDPGLGLRLIYFSYDVKMKEKGDIPEGYSVSREKKERFSLILESASTNQTSMYLCASSSKREGSYEQYFGPGTRLTVT.

The rearrangement uses TRBV28 and TRBJ1-6; 8 nucleotides match TRBD1. CDR3 size: 16 residues. V gave up 1 base and J gave up 6 bases; unmatched junction bases: 5. The germline CDR1 and CDR2 sequences are MDHEN and SYDVKM. The CDR3 protein is CASSLSGQGFNSPLHF. Here the CDR3 DNA reads TGTGCCAGCAGTTTATCCGGACAGGGTTTTAATTCACCCCTCCACTTT.

CDR3: CASRPMGLAGGRQYF. The CDR3 nucleotides are TGTGCCAGCAGACCAATGGGACTAGCGGGAGGAAGGCAGTACTTC. The rearrangement joins TRBV27 to TRBJ2-7; 15 nucleotides agree with TRBD2. Unmatched junction bases numbered 9, after V lost 6 bases and J lost 9 bases. This CDR3 is 15 amino acids long. Germline values: CDR1 MNHEY, CDR2 SMNVEV (reference sequence).

The chain combines TRBV7-2 with TRBJ2-1, with 7 nucleotides matching TRBD1. The CDR3 contains 13 residues. V trimming: 8 bases; J trimming: 8 bases; junction bases outside the gene matches: 9. Germline values: CDR1 SGHTA, CDR2 FQGNSA. CDR3 in amino acids: CASGRGRGYEQFF. The CDR3 DNA reads TGTGCCAGCGGAAGGGGCAGGGGGTATGAGCAGTTCTTC.

This rearrangement joins TRBV6-5 to TRBJ2-5; 8 positions match TRBD1. CDR1 MNHEY and CDR2 SVGAGI come from the germline V gene. The CDR3 sequence is 15 residues long. After removal of 4 bases from V and 6 bases from J, the junction contained 10 bases not matched to a gene. Here the CDR3 DNA reads TGTGCCAGCAGTTTCGGACAGGGTATCGTTCAGACCCAGTACTTC. Protein sequence: CASSFGQGIVQTQYF.

The chain recombines TRBV15 with TRBJ2-2; possibly TRBD2 for D (6 bases). This CDR3 contains 13 residues. Germline CDR1 is LNHNV and CDR2 is YYDKDF (reference sequence). The V end was cut by 3 bases, the J end by 7 bases, with 9 bases between. CDR3 sequence reads: CATSRGGDGELFF. CDR3 DNA: TGTGCCACCAGCAGGGGAGGTGACGGGGAGCTGTTTTTT.

This chain connects TRBV29-1 to TRBJ2-7; TRBD2 aligns across 14 bases. The CDR3 is made up of 18 amino acids. The junction had 14 bases not matched to a gene; V was cut back by 0 bases and J by 7 bases. CDR1 and CDR2 (germline): SQVTM, ANQGSEA. The CDR3 here is CSVEDGTSGSGFEEEQYF. The CDR3 region has the DNA TGCAGCGTTGAAGATGGGACTAGCGGGAGCGGGTTCGAGGAGGAGCAGTACTTC.

As DNA, the CDR3 is TGTGCCACCAGCAGAGAAGGGGACTTCTCCTACGAGCAGTACTTC. Amino acids: CATSREGDFSYEQYF. The V call is TRBV15, the J call TRBJ2-7; tentative D call: TRBD2 (6 bases). The V end was cut by 0 bases, the J end by 0 bases, with 9 bases between. Looked up from germline, CDR1 is LNHNV and CDR2 is YYDKDF (reference sequence). The CDR3 is made up of 15 amino acids.

This clone was picked up one time. V usage is TRBV29-1 and J usage is TRBJ2-1; no reliable D call. Germline V gives CDR1 SQVTM, CDR2 ANQGSEA. The CDR3 is 14 amino acids. Trimming stripped 1 base from V and 3 bases from J, with 10 bases between. The CDR3 bases are TGCAGCGTTGAAGTGTGGCAGGACTACAATGAGCAGTTCTTC. This codes for CSVEVWQDYNEQFF.

The chain is built from TRBV9 and TRBJ2-2; TRBD2 aligns across 9 bases. The CDR3 length is 16 residues. Trimming cost V 3 bases and J 5 bases; bases outside gene matches: 8. Germline CDR1 reads SGDLS; CDR2 reads YYNGEE. CDR3 nucleotides: TGTGCCAGCAGCGCACCCGGGACTAGCCTTACCGGGGAGCTGTTTTTT. Amino acids: CASSAPGTSLTGELFF.

The table lists this clone with a few counts. This chain connects TRBV27 to TRBJ1-2; D remains unclear. CDR1 and CDR2 from the germline V gene are MNHEY and SMNVEV (reference sequence). The V end lost 2 bases, the J end lost 4 bases, and 14 bases lay between the germline ends. The CDR3 loop spans 15 amino acids. CDR3 protein: CASSLAAGLGYGYTF. Here the CDR3 DNA reads TGTGCCAGCAGTTTAGCGGCCGGACTAGGCTATGGCTACACCTTC.

The V gene is TRBV7-2, the J gene TRBJ2-7, with 9 bases lining up with TRBD2. The CDR3 extends over 15 amino acids. Germline trimming cut 5 bases from V and 7 bases from J; bases unmatched to any gene: 12. Germline CDR1 reads SGHTA; CDR2 reads FQGNSA. The CDR3 spells CASSPAAREGGEQYF. The CDR3 DNA follows: TGTGCCAGCAGCCCCGCTGCGCGGGAGGGTGGGGAGCAGTACTTC. Filled out from reference TRBV7-2 and TRBJ2-7, the complete variable domain reads GAGVSQSPSNKVTEKGKDVELRCDPISGHTALYWYRQSLGQGLEFLIYFQGNSAPDKSGLPSDRFSAERTGGSVSTLTIQRTQQEDSAVYLCASSPAAREGGEQYFGPGTRLTVT.

This clone was detected once. J is TRBJ2-7 and V is TRBV7-9; 7 nucleotides align to TRBD1. This CDR3 region has 15 residues. Germline values: CDR1 SEHNR, CDR2 FQNEAQ (reference sequence). J was trimmed by 2 bases and V by 5 bases; bases with no gene match: 9. The CDR3 reads CASSRGTASPYEQYF. CDR3 coding DNA: TGTGCCAGCAGCCGTGGGACAGCAAGCCCCTACGAGCAGTACTTC.

In its sample, this clone was seen a few times. This chain uses TRBV7-9 with TRBJ2-1; the match to TRBD2 covers 7 bases. V shed 5 bases and J 4 bases; nucleotides not matched to a gene: 14. Germline CDR1 reads SEHNR; CDR2 reads FQNEAQ (reference sequence). CDR3 size: 17 residues. The chain's CDR3 is CASSPRLARGDYNEQFF. In nucleotides, the CDR3 is TGTGCCAGCAGCCCTAGACTCGCCCGGGGGGATTACAATGAGCAGTTCTTC.

This clone was recorded a few times. The chain combines TRBV27 with TRBJ2-2; TRBD2 is a possible D gene (6 bases). V was clipped by 7 bases and J by 7 bases, with 13 bases between them. The CDR3 runs 13 residues. Germline loops: CDR1 MNHEY, CDR2 SMNVEV (reference sequence). The CDR3 region has the DNA TGTGCCAGCACAGGGAGGAATGGCGGGGAGCTGTTTTTT. Translated: CASTGRNGGELFF.